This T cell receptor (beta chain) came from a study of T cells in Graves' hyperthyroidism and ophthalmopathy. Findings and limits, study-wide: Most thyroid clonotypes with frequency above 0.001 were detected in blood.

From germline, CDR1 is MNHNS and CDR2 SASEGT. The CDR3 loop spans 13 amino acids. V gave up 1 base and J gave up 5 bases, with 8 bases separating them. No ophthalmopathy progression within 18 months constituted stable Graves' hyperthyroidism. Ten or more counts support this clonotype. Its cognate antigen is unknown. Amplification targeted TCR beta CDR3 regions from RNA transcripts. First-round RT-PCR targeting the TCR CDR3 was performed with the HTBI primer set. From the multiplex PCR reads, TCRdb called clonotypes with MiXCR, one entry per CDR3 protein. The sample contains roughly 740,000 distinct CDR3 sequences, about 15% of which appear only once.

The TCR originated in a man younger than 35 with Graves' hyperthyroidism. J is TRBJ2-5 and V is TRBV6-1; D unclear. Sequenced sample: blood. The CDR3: CASSEGTRETQYF. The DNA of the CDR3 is TGTGCCAGCAGTGAAGGGACGAGGGAGACCCAGTACTTC.